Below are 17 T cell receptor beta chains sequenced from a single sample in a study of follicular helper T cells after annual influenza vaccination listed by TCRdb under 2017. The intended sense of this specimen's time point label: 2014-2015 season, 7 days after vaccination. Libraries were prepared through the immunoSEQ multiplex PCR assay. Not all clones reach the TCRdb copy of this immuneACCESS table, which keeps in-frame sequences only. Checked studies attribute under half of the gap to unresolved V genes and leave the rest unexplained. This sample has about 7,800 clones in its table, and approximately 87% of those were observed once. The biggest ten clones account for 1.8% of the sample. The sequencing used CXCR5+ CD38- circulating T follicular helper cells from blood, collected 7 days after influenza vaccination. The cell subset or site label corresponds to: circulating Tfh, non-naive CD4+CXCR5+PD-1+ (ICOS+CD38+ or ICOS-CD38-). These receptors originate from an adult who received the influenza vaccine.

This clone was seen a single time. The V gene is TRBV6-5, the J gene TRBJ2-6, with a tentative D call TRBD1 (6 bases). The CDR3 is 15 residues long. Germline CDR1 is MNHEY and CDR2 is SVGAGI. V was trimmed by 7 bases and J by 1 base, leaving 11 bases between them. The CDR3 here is CASTLRGSGANVLTF. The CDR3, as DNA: TGTGCCAGCACTCTGAGGGGGTCTGGGGCCAACGTCCTGACTTTC.

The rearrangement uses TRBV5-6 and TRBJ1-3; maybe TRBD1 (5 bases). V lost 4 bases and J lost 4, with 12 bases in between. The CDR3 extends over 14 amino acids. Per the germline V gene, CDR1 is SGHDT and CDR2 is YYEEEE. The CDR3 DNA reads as TGTGCCAGCAGCCCCCAGGGTTCCGGAAACACCATATATTTT. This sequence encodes CASSPQGSGNTIYF.

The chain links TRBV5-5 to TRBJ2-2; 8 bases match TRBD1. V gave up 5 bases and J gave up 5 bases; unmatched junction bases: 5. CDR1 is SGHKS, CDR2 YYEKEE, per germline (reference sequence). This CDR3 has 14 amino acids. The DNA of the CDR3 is TGTGCCAGCAGGACCGGACAGGGTACCGGGGAGCTGTTTTTT. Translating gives CASRTGQGTGELFF.

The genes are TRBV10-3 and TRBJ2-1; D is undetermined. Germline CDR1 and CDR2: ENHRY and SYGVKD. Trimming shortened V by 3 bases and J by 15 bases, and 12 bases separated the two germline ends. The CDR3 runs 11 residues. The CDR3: CAISDGWQWFF. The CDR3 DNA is TGTGCCATCAGTGACGGGTGGCAGTGGTTCTTC.

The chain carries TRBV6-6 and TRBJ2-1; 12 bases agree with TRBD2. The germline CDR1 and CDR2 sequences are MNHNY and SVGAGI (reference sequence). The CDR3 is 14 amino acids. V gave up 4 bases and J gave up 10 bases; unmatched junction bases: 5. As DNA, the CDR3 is TGTGCCAGCAGTTGGACTAGCGGGGTACCAGAGCAGTTCTTC. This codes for CASSWTSGVPEQFF.

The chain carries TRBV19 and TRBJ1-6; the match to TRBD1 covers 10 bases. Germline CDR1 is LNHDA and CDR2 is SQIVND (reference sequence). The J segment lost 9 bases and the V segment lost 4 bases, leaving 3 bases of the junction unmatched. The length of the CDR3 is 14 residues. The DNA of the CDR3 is TGTGCCAGTAGTAAGGACAGGGGGGGTTCACCCCTCCACTTT. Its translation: CASSKDRGGSPLHF.

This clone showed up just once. Written as DNA, the CDR3 is TGCAGCGCTAGCTCCACCGGAAGCTCCTACGAGCAGTACTTC. Encoded protein: CSASSTGSSYEQYF. This rearrangement joins TRBV29-1 to TRBJ2-7; D is possibly TRBD2 (5 bases). The CDR3 covers 14 residues. Trimming left V 7 bases short and J 0 bases short, with 16 bases between. Germline-derived CDR1 and CDR2 are SQVTM and ANQGSEA.

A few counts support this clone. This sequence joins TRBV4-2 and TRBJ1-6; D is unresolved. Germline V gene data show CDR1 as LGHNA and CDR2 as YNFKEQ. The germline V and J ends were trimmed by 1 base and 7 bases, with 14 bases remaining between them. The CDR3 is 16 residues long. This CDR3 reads CASSQVGAGQNSPLHF. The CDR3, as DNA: TGTGCCAGCAGCCAAGTTGGCGCGGGCCAGAATTCACCCCTCCACTTT.

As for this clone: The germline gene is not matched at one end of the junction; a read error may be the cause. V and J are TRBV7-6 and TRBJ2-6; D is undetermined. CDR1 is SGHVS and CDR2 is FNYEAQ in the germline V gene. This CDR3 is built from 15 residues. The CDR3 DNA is TGTGCCAGCAGCTTAGCTGGGTCTGAGGCCAACGTCCTGACTTTC. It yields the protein CASSLAGSEANVLTF.

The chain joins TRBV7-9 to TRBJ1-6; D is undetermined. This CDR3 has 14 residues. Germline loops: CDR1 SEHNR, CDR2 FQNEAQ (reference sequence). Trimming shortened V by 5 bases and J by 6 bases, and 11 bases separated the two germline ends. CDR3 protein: CASSPEGPNSPLHF. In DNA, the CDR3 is TGTGCCAGCAGCCCCGAAGGGCCTAATTCACCCCTCCACTTT.

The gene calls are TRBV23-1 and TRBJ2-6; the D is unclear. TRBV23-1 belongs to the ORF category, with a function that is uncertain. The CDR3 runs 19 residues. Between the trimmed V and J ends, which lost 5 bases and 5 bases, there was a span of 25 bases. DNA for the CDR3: TGCGCCAGCAGTAGGGTGATGCTAACGCAACAAAGTCGGGCCAACGTCCTGACTTTC. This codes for CASSRVMLTQQSRANVLTF.

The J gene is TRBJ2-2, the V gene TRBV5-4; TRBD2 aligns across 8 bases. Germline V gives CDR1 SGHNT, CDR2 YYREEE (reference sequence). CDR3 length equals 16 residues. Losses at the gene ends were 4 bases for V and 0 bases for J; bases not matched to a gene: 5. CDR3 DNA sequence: TGTGCCAGCAGCCCGGGGGGGGCGACGAACACCGGGGAGCTGTTTTTT. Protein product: CASSPGGATNTGELFF.

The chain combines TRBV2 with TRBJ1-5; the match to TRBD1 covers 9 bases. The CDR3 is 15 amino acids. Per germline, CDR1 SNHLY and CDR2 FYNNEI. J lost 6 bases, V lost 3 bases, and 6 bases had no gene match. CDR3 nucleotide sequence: TGTGCCAGCAGTGATGTCCGGACAGGGGTTCAGCCCCAGCATTTT. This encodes CASSDVRTGVQPQHF.

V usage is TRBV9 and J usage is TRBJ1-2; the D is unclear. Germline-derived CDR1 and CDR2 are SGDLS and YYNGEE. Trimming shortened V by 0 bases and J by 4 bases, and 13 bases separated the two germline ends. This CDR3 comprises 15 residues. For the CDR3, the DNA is TGTGCCAGCAGCGTAGACCCGAGGGAGGCCTATGGCTACACCTTC. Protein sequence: CASSVDPREAYGYTF.

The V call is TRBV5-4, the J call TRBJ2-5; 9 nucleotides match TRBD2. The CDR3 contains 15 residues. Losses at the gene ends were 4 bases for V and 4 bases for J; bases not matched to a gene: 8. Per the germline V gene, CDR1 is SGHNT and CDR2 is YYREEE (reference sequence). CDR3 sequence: CASSPVAGEGETQYF. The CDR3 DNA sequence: TGTGCCAGCAGCCCTGTAGCGGGGGAAGGAGAGACCCAGTACTTC.

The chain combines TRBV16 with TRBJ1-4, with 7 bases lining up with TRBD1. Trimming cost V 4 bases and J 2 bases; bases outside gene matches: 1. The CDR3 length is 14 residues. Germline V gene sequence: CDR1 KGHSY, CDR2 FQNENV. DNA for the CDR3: TGTGCCAGCAGCCCGACAGGGACTAATGAAAAACTGTTTTTT. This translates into CASSPTGTNEKLFF.

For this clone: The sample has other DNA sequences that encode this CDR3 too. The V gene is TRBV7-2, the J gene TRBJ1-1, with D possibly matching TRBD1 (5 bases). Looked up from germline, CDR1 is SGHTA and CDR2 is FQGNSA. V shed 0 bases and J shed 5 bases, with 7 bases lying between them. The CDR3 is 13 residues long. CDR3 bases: TGTGCCAGCAGCTTAGCTTGGGGGACTGAAGCTTTCTTT. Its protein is CASSLAWGTEAFF.